This TCR beta chain was captured by sequencing in a study of cytomegalovirus exposure and HLA in healthy donors. Only one count was recorded for this clone. Its antigen is as yet unknown. PCR amplification relied on 60 Vbeta primers (plus 13 Jbeta primers). Produced via immunoSEQ multiplex PCR; TCRdb's table is partial and in-frame only. The data hold 150,000 to 200,000 clones, with about 80% observed a single time. V lost 4 bases to trimming and J lost 4 bases, with 13 bases between them. From germline, CDR1 is SGHTA and CDR2 FQGNSA. CDR3 length: 15 amino acids. Study observations and caveats: The study listed approximately 160 cytomegalovirus-associated TCR beta chains.

The chain is built from TRBV7-2 and TRBJ2-2; D is perhaps TRBD2 (5 bases). Material for sequencing was PBMCs. The origin of this receptor is a man aged 25-45 years in good health and CMV-seronegative. In DNA, the CDR3 is TGTGCCAGCAGCTCTCGAAGGGAGTTCACCGGGGAGCTGTTTTTT. Its protein is CASSSRREFTGELFF.